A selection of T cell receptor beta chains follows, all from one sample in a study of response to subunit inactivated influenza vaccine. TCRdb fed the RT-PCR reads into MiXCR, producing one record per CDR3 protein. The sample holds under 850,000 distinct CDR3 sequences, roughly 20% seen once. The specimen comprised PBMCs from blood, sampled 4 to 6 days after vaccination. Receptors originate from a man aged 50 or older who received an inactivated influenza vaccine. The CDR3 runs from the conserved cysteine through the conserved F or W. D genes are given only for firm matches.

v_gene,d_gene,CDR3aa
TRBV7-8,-,CASSPGTVFNEQFF
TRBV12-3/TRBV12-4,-,CASSFGLDQPQHF
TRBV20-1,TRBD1,CSARDQGQGARNEQFF
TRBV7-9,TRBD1,CASSQGAGNTGELFF
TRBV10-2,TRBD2,CASSEWGGEPLAVEQYF
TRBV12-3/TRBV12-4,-,CASSLGLGGDTQYF
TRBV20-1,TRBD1,CSASPGTGNTGELFF
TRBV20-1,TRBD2,CSASSGSLYEQYF
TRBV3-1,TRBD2,CASSQLAGDVDTQYF
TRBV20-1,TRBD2,CSAHRGPSGGSSGANVLTF
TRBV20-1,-,CSARDLPSYGYTF